These T cell receptor beta chains were read from a single sample in a study of cytomegalovirus exposure and HLA in healthy donors. The table came from immunoSEQ multiplex PCR; TCRdb's copy has only in-frame clones and leaves some out. The sample includes about 93,000 clones, roughly 79% of them seen just once. Material for sequencing was PBMCs. All receptors derive from a man in his thirties or forties in good health and CMV-seronegative. The CDR3 runs from the conserved cysteine through the conserved F or W. The D gene is left open where the match is weak. The size of a clone is reported for some rows only, either as once, few or many, or as a class for expanded clones.

j_call,v_call,clone_size,d_call,cdr3_nt,cdr3_aa
TRBJ2-1,TRBV9,NA,NA,TGTGCCAGCAGCGTAGAATTGGCGGCGAGCTCCTACAATGAGCAGTTCTTC,CASSVELAASSYNEQFF
TRBJ1-2,TRBV7-9,few,NA,TGTGCCAGCAGCTTTCAGGGAAGCTATGGCTACACCTTC,CASSFQGSYGYTF
TRBJ2-4,TRBV5-1,few,NA,TGCGCCAGCAGCTTGGAAGGGGAGGAGTACTTC,CASSLEGEEYF
TRBJ1-5,TRBV4-2,NA,NA,TGTGCCAGCAGCCAAGAAGGGGGTGGTCCTCAGCCCCAGCATTTT,CASSQEGGGPQPQHF
TRBJ2-1,TRBV18,NA,TRBD2,TGTGCCAGCTCACACACTAGCGGGAGTCGCCCTGGCAATGAGCAGTTCTTC,CASSHTSGSRPGNEQFF
TRBJ1-6,TRBV5-5,NA,NA,TGTGCCAGCCATCGACAGACCTCACCCCTCCACTTT,CASHRQTSPLHF
TRBJ1-5,TRBV6-6,medium-sized,TRBD1,TGTGCCAGCAGTTACCTAACAGGGGGATTCAATCAGCCCCAGCATTTT,CASSYLTGGFNQPQHF
TRBJ1-2,TRBV5-6,NA,TRBD1,TGTGCCAGCAGCCTAATACGACAGGGATGGGGCTATGGCTACACCTTC,CASSLIRQGWGYGYTF
TRBJ1-5,TRBV5-3,NA,TRBD1,TGTGCCAGAAGCCCCCGGGACAGCGCATATTATAGCAATCAGCCCCAGCATTTT,CARSPRDSAYYSNQPQHF
TRBJ2-3,TRBV5-1,NA,TRBD2,TGCGCCAGCAGCTTAAGCGGGGGGGGCACAGATACGCAGTATTTT,CASSLSGGGTDTQYF
TRBJ1-2,TRBV27,NA,TRBD1,TGTGCCAGCAGTAGAATTGACAGGGAAAGTGGCTACACCTTC,CASSRIDRESGYTF
TRBJ2-3,TRBV11-3,once,TRBD1,TGTGCCAGCAGCTTAGATCTAAGGACAGGGAGCACAGATACGCAGTATTTT,CASSLDLRTGSTDTQYF
TRBJ1-1,TRBV5-1,NA,TRBD1,TGCGCCAGCAGCCGAAATACAGGGGGCACTGAAGCTTTCTTT,CASSRNTGGTEAFF
TRBJ2-4,TRBV2,NA,TRBD2,TGTGCCAGCACCGCGGGGGAGCGGGTCGACATTCAGTACTTC,CASTAGERVDIQYF
TRBJ2-3,TRBV9,NA,TRBD1,TGTGCCAGCAGCGTCCCCCTAGTTACAGGGGGCACAGATACGCAGTATTTT,CASSVPLVTGGTDTQYF
TRBJ2-3,TRBV7-9,once,TRBD1,TGTGCCAGCAGCTCGGACAGGGGTAGCACAGATACGCAGTATTTT,CASSSDRGSTDTQYF
TRBJ1-1,TRBV5-4,few,NA,TGTGCCAGCAGCCAAGCGGGATGGGGAATGAACACTGAAGCTTTCTTT,CASSQAGWGMNTEAFF
TRBJ2-1,TRBV5-1,NA,TRBD1,TGCGCCAGCAGCTTCAGTGGACAGGGGGCGAATGTTGAGCAGTTCTTC,CASSFSGQGANVEQFF
TRBJ2-1,TRBV6-5,NA,TRBD2,TGTGCCAGCAGTTACTCTTTAGCGGGACTCAATGAGCAGTTCTTC,CASSYSLAGLNEQFF
TRBJ2-1,TRBV5-1,NA,NA,TGCGCCAGCAGCCCGACCGGCGGGACGGTCTACAATGAGCAGTTCTTC,CASSPTGGTVYNEQFF
TRBJ1-2,TRBV5-4,NA,TRBD1,TGTGCCAGCAGCCCCACAGGGGTCGGCTACACCTTC,CASSPTGVGYTF
TRBJ1-5,TRBV6-1,NA,NA,TGTGCCAGCAGCGAAATTTTCGGGGTTTTGGGCAATCAGCCCCAGCCTTTT,CASSEIFGVLGNQPQPF
TRBJ1-6,TRBV19,NA,NA,TGTGCCAGTAGTACATCGATCAGGGTAAACAATTCACCCCTCCACTTT,CASSTSIRVNNSPLHF
TRBJ2-4,TRBV29-1,NA,NA,TGCAGCGTAAGACTAGACTCTACGGAAAACATTCAGTACTTC,CSVRLDSTENIQYF
TRBJ2-3,TRBV11-2,NA,TRBD2,TGTGCCAGCAGCTTTCGGGGCGGGAGGACAGATACGCAGTATTTT,CASSFRGGRTDTQYF
TRBJ2-5,TRBV5-6,NA,NA,TGTGCCAGCCATAGGACAGCGCCACAAGAGACCCAGTACTTC,CASHRTAPQETQYF
TRBJ1-2,TRBV18,once,TRBD1,TGTGCCAGCTCACCAAGGACAGGAGAGGACTATGGCTACACCTTC,CASSPRTGEDYGYTF
TRBJ2-2,TRBV6-4,NA,NA,TGTGCCAGCAGCCTGGGGGGTGCGGACACCGGGGAGCTGTTTTTT,CASSLGGADTGELFF
TRBJ2-3,TRBV19,NA,NA,TGTGCCAGTAGTATCAGTAGCACTAGCACAGATACGCAGTATTTT,CASSISSTSTDTQYF
TRBJ1-3,TRBV14,many,NA,TGTGCCAGCAGCCCCTTGGGTCCGGGCTCTGGAAACACCATATATTTT,CASSPLGPGSGNTIYF
TRBJ1-1,TRBV27,NA,TRBD1,TGTGCCAGCAGTATTACAGGGGGCACTGAAGCTTTCTTT,CASSITGGTEAFF
TRBJ1-1,TRBV6-1,NA,NA,TGTGCCAGCAGTGATGCCCGGGTCGCTTTCTTT,CASSDARVAFF
TRBJ1-5,TRBV10-2,NA,NA,TGCGCCAGCAGTGGATGGGACACCACCCGAAATCAGCCCCAGCATTTT,CASSGWDTTRNQPQHF
TRBJ2-1,TRBV11-2,NA,TRBD2,TGTGCCAGCACCCTGGGGGTAGCGGGCAATGAGCAGTTCTTC,CASTLGVAGNEQFF
TRBJ1-4,TRBV15,NA,TRBD1,TGTGCCACCAGCAGAGTGGGCCAGGGGGGCGAAAAACTGTTTTTT,CATSRVGQGGEKLFF
TRBJ2-2,TRBV29-1,NA,NA,TGCAGCGTTGACGAGGGCCTCACCGGGGAGCTGTTTTTT,CSVDEGLTGELFF
TRBJ2-1,TRBV7-3,once,TRBD2,TGTGCCAGCAGCGGGGCGCCGGGTCTAGCGGGACTAGAACCGTACAATGAGCAGTTCTTC,CASSGAPGLAGLEPYNEQFF
TRBJ2-7,TRBV5-6,NA,TRBD1,TGTGCCAGCAGCTTGGCCCGAGGACAGGGGAAGGTGCAGTACTTC,CASSLARGQGKVQYF
TRBJ2-7,TRBV6-1,NA,NA,TGTGCCAGCAGGCCGGACAGATACTACGAGCAGTACTTC,CASRPDRYYEQYF
TRBJ2-7,TRBV9,NA,NA,TGTGCCAGCAGCGTCTTCGTACAGGGCCCCGAGCAGTACTTC,CASSVFVQGPEQYF
TRBJ1-1,TRBV7-3,NA,NA,TGTGCCAGCAGCGTACAGGGGAACACTGAAGCTTTCTTT,CASSVQGNTEAFF
TRBJ2-5,TRBV7-8,NA,TRBD2,TGTGCCAGCAGCCTAGGACTAGTGCGAGAGACCCAGTACTTC,CASSLGLVRETQYF